This T cell receptor beta chain appears in the sequencing data of a study of T cell repertoires in cytomegalovirus infection. One entry per CDR3 protein, called by TCRdb with MiXCR from the reads. The repertoire holds a few hundred thousand distinct CDR3 sequences, 15% to 20% seen once, with roughly 45% in the top ten. Trimming removed 1 base from V and 5 bases from J, with 3 bases in between. The CDR3 spans 13 residues. CDR1 and CDR2 from the germline V gene are SGHNT and YENEEA. This clonotype was seen a handful of times. This chain connects TRBV11-3 to TRBJ1-6, with D hard to call. This TCR was sampled from a human donor in good health (CMV status not recorded). Some clones in this sample may be carry-over from other donors' samples. The sequencing input was CD8+ T cells from PBMCs. CDR3 sequence: CASSLAHNSPLHF. The CDR3 nucleotides are TGTGCCAGCAGCTTAGCTCATAATTCACCCCTCCACTTT.